A single sample is the source of the 27 T cell receptor beta chains below, sequenced in a study of T cells in Graves' hyperthyroidism and ophthalmopathy. Amplification yielded TCR beta CDR3 regions, with RNA transcripts as the source. TCR CDR3 regions were first amplified by RT-PCR with HTBI primers. Each CDR3 protein is one row after TCRdb ran MiXCR on the multiplex PCR reads. In the table there are 410,000 or so distinct CDR3 sequences, roughly 15% of which are singletons. The specimen was blood. These receptors all come from a young man with Graves' ophthalmopathy.

The table lists this clonotype with many counts. V is TRBV12-3 or TRBV12-4 and J is TRBJ1-5; 9 positions agree with TRBD1. The trim removed 5 bases at V and 1 base at J, leaving 3 bases unmatched. The CDR3 runs to 15 residues. CDR3 in amino acids: CASSQTGGSNQPQHF. CDR3 coding DNA: TGTGCCAGCAGTCAAACAGGGGGCAGCAATCAGCCCCAGCATTTT.

In this sample, this clonotype turned up many times. The CDR3 region is CASSLQGDTGELFF. CDR3 DNA sequence: TGTGCCAGCAGCTTACAGGGGGACACCGGGGAGCTGTTTTTT. This rearrangement joins TRBV7-9 to TRBJ2-2, with TRBD1 matching 7 bases. The CDR3 covers 14 residues. Germline CDR1 SEHNR, CDR2 FQNEAQ (reference sequence). Trimming cost V 2 bases and J 3 bases; bases outside gene matches: 0.

This clonotype was seen repeatedly, ten times or more. The rearrangement links TRBV18 to TRBJ1-2, with D maybe TRBD1 (5 bases). In germline, CDR1 is KGHSH, CDR2 LQKENI. This CDR3 is built from 14 residues. V lost 2 bases and J lost 8, with 15 bases in between. In nucleotides, the CDR3 is TGTGCCAGCTCACCATTCCCCAGGGATCAGGGCTACACCTTC. Translated, it gives CASSPFPRDQGYTF.

There are many counts of this clonotype. The rearrangement joins TRBV6-2 or TRBV6-3 to TRBJ2-1; D not certain. This CDR3 comprises 11 residues. V was pared by 1 base and J by 7 bases, with 2 bases between. Germline loops: CDR1 MNHEY, CDR2 SVGEGT. The CDR3: CASSYLNEQFF. CDR3 nucleotide sequence: TGTGCCAGCAGTTACTTAAATGAGCAGTTCTTC.

This clonotype was counted between two and nine times. This sequence joins TRBV4-1 and TRBJ1-1; D remains ambiguous. The CDR3 has 17 amino acids. Germline loops: CDR1 MGHRA, CDR2 YSYEKL. The ends were cut back, 1 base at V and 1 base at J, with 16 bases in the middle. The CDR3 DNA sequence: TGCGCCAGCAGCCAAGTGGCTCTCCGCACACAGAACACTGAAGCTTTCTTT. Translation: CASSQVALRTQNTEAFF.

This clonotype appeared many times. The V call is TRBV18, the J call TRBJ2-7; 7 bases match TRBD1. Germline CDR1 reads KGHSH; CDR2 reads LQKENI. CDR3 size: 14 residues. The junction had 7 bases not matched to a gene; V was cut back by 3 bases and J by 5 bases. In nucleotides, the CDR3 is TGTGCCAGCTCACCCGACAGGGCATCCCACGAGCAGTACTTC. Amino acid sequence: CASSPDRASHEQYF.

This clonotype was recorded many times. V gene TRBV7-2 combines with J gene TRBJ2-3, with no clear D. V was trimmed by 3 bases and J by 5 bases, leaving 18 bases between them. CDR3 size: 16 residues. Germline CDR1 and CDR2: SGHTA and FQGNSA. For the CDR3, the DNA is TGTGCCAGCAGCTTCCGACACGGACCCCCCCAAGATACGCAGTATTTT. Protein: CASSFRHGPPQDTQYF. Full variable domain (outside the CDR3, taken from reference TRBV7-2 and TRBJ2-3): GAGVSQSPSNKVTEKGKDVELRCDPISGHTALYWYRQSLGQGLEFLIYFQGNSAPDKSGLPSDRFSAERTGGSVSTLTIQRTQQEDSAVYLCASSFRHGPPQDTQYFGPGTRLTVL.

This clonotype was seen repeatedly, ten times or more. This chain uses TRBV7-2 with TRBJ2-5; tentative D call: TRBD2 (5 bases). The CDR3 covers 13 residues. Per germline, CDR1 SGHTA and CDR2 FQGNSA. V lost 5 bases to trimming and J lost 5 bases, with 12 bases between them. In nucleotides, the CDR3 is TGTGCCAGCAGCCCCGTAGCGAGGGAGACCCAGTACTTC. It codes for CASSPVARETQYF.

This clonotype showed up many times. The chain combines TRBV6-1 with TRBJ1-2; unclear D gene. Trimming shortened V by 6 bases and J by 8 bases, and 13 bases separated the two germline ends. Germline loops: CDR1 MNHNS, CDR2 SASEGT. This CDR3 spans 12 amino acids. This CDR3 reads CASSPMGGGYTF. The CDR3 bases are TGTGCCAGCAGCCCCATGGGAGGGGGCTACACCTTC.

This sequence joins TRBV5-8 and TRBJ1-4; 9 bases fit TRBD1. V was clipped by 3 bases and J by 5 bases; unmatched bases: 8. The length of the CDR3 is 16 residues. Germline V gene sequence: CDR1 SGHTS, CDR2 YDEGEE. CDR3 residues: CASSSNTGTGNEKLFF. As DNA, the CDR3 is TGTGCCAGCAGCTCAAATACCGGGACAGGGAATGAAAAACTGTTTTTT.

This clonotype was picked up many times. The chain joins TRBV7-9 to TRBJ1-1; no firm D call. CDR1 is SEHNR and CDR2 is FQNEAQ in the germline V gene (reference sequence). The CDR3 consists of 14 residues. Trimming cost V 5 bases and J 5 bases, with 15 bases left between them. The CDR3 spells CASSPTGGVTEAFF. For the CDR3, the DNA is TGTGCCAGCAGCCCAACGGGTGGGGTAACTGAAGCTTTCTTT. The complete variable domain, with remaining parts taken from reference TRBV7-9 and TRBJ1-1, reads DTGVSQNPRHKITKRGQNVTFRCDPISEHNRLYWYRQTLGQGPEFLTYFQNEAQLEKSRLLSDRFSAERPKGSFSTLEIQRTEQGDSAMYLCASSPTGGVTEAFFGQGTRLTVV.

This clonotype occurred a few times. With a much larger clone just one base away, this may be a read error. The rearrangement joins TRBV11-3 to TRBJ2-1, with TRBD2 matching 14 bases. This CDR3 has 14 amino acids. Trimming took 7 bases from V and 10 from J; bases not matched to a gene: 6. In germline, CDR1 is SGHNT, CDR2 YENEEA. The CDR3 reads CASNRTSGGTEQFF. The CDR3 nucleotides read TGTGCCAGCAACCGGACTAGCGGGGGGACGGAGCAGTTCTTC.

This clonotype was detected ten times or more. The V gene is TRBV6-1, the J gene TRBJ2-7; 11 bases are shared with TRBD2. V dropped 8 bases and J dropped 3; count of bases not matched to a gene: 3. The CDR3 length is 13 residues. Germline V gene data show CDR1 as MNHNS and CDR2 as SASEGT. CDR3 region: CASRTSGYYEQYF. In DNA, the CDR3 is TGTGCCAGCCGGACTAGCGGGTACTACGAGCAGTACTTC.

This clonotype occurred many times. The chain uses TRBV4-2 and TRBJ2-5; tentative D call: TRBD1 (5 bases). The CDR3 extends over 15 amino acids. The ends were cut back, 0 bases at V and 5 bases at J, with 13 bases in the middle. Germline CDR1 and CDR2: LGHNA and YNFKEQ. The CDR3 nucleotides are TGTGCCAGCAGCCAAGATTCAACTTCAGGGGAGACCCAGTACTTC. Its protein product is CASSQDSTSGETQYF.

This clonotype was seen at least ten times. The rearrangement joins TRBV7-9 to TRBJ2-3; TRBD2 might be the D (5 bases). Germline CDR1 and CDR2: SEHNR and FQNEAQ (reference sequence). V was shortened by 5 bases and J by 4 bases, with 13 bases between the two germline ends. CDR3 length equals 14 residues. CDR3 bases: TGTGCCAGCAGCCATACTAGTACAGCAGATACGCAGTATTTT. This sequence encodes CASSHTSTADTQYF.

The rearrangement uses TRBV5-1 and TRBJ2-7; 9 bases are shared with TRBD1. V lost 3 bases and J lost 5; bases outside the gene matches: 15. CDR3 length: 17 amino acids. Germline CDR1 SGHRS, CDR2 YFSETQ. In DNA, the CDR3 is TGCGCCAGCAGCTGGGCTCCGGGACAGGGAATAATCGACGAGCAGTACTTC. This encodes CASSWAPGQGIIDEQYF.

This clonotype came up many times. The V call is TRBV13, the J call TRBJ2-1; 8 bases fit TRBD2. With 5 bases clipped from V and 6 bases from J, the junction kept 12 bases outside the gene matches. The CDR3 spans 16 residues. Germline values: CDR1 PRHDT, CDR2 FYEKMQ (reference sequence). CDR3 nucleotide sequence: TGTGCCAGCAGCCGGATCCGGGGGGGCCACGGCAATGAGCAGTTCTTC. It is translated as CASSRIRGGHGNEQFF.

This clonotype was seen repeatedly, ten times or more. This chain connects TRBV20-1 to TRBJ2-7; D might be TRBD2 (6 bases). The V and J ends lost 7 bases and 3 bases respectively, with 13 bases between them. CDR3 size: 12 residues. Germline V gene sequence: CDR1 DFQATT, CDR2 SNEGSKA (reference sequence). CDR3 DNA: TGCAGTGGGGACTCCCATAACTACGAGCAGTACTTC. It codes for CSGDSHNYEQYF.

This clonotype was detected a few times. The chain combines TRBV2 with TRBJ2-1; possibly TRBD2 for D (5 bases). Trimming took off 10 bases at V and 0 bases at J, with 16 bases between the two ends. Per the germline V gene, CDR1 is SNHLY and CDR2 is FYNNEI. The CDR3 has 15 amino acids. The CDR3 region has the DNA TGTGCCAACACGGGTCCCACTAGCTCCTACAATGAGCAGTTCTTC. Residues: CANTGPTSSYNEQFF.

A note on this clonotype: It may be a read error: a sequence one base away is much more abundant. The CDR3 loop is CASVGPLNTEAFF. In DNA form, the CDR3 reads TGTGCCAGCGTTGGCCCTTTGAACACTGAAGCTTTCTTT. This chain links TRBV6-4 with TRBJ1-1; D ambiguous. Trimming pared 8 bases from V and 0 bases from J, leaving 10 bases between. CDR1 is MRHNA and CDR2 is SNTAGT in the germline V gene. The CDR3 contains 13 residues.

This clonotype was recorded at least ten times. The genes are TRBV2 and TRBJ1-2; 9 bases match TRBD1. With V trimmed by 8 bases and J by 4 bases, 11 bases remained unmatched. Germline V gene lookup returns CDR1 SNHLY and CDR2 FYNNEI. The CDR3 is 15 amino acids. The CDR3 region is CASRQGEKISYGYTF. The CDR3 DNA reads as TGTGCCAGCCGACAGGGGGAAAAGATTAGCTATGGCTACACCTTC.

This clonotype was observed a handful of times. V gene TRBV20-1 combines with J gene TRBJ1-2, with D maybe TRBD1 (5 bases). V lost 5 bases to trimming and J lost 4 bases, with 14 bases between them. Looked up from germline, CDR1 is DFQATT and CDR2 is SNEGSKA (reference sequence). The CDR3 spans 13 residues. This CDR3 is CSAAVGTVYGYTF. The DNA for the CDR3 is TGCAGTGCTGCTGTCGGGACGGTCTATGGCTACACCTTC.

The V call is TRBV4-1, the J call TRBJ1-3, with D unclear. CDR1 MGHRA and CDR2 YSYEKL come from the germline V gene. V was shortened by 0 bases and J by 8 bases, with 8 bases between the two germline ends. This CDR3 has 13 amino acids. The DNA of the CDR3 is TGCGCCAGCAGCCAAGATCGCGGGTACACCATATATTTT. As protein: CASSQDRGYTIYF.

V is TRBV15 and J is TRBJ2-3, with 8 bases lining up with TRBD2. With V trimmed by 0 bases and J by 6 bases, 5 bases remained unmatched. Germline CDR1 LNHNV, CDR2 YYDKDF (reference sequence). The CDR3 is 15 amino acids. The CDR3 DNA follows: TGTGCCACCAGCAGAGAGGCGGGGGGTGGGGATACGCAGTATTTT. It codes for CATSREAGGGDTQYF.

In this sample, this clonotype turned up once. This may be a read error: a much more frequent sequence differs by one nucleotide. V gene TRBV5-1 combines with J gene TRBJ2-7; possible D gene TRBD1, 5 bases. Germline lookup yields CDR1 SGHRS and CDR2 YFSETQ. CDR3 length: 14 amino acids. CDR3 sequence: CASSLNLGAAEQHF. The CDR3 DNA sequence: TGCGCCAGCAGCTTGAATCTAGGGGCGGCCGAGCAGCACTTC.

This clonotype has at least ten counts. The rearrangement joins TRBV6-6 to TRBJ1-1; a possible D gene is TRBD1 (5 bases). Germline V gene sequence: CDR1 MNHNY, CDR2 SVGAGI (reference sequence). The CDR3 runs 15 residues. The V gene lost 0 bases and the J gene lost 3 bases, with 11 bases spanning the gap. The CDR3 DNA is TGTGCCAGCAGTTACTCGGGAGACAGATACACTGAAGCTTTCTTT. Protein: CASSYSGDRYTEAFF.

The sample holds many counts of this clonotype. The chain recombines TRBV30 with TRBJ2-3; D possibly corresponds to TRBD2 (6 bases). The CDR3 length is 14 residues. V was pared by 3 bases and J by 6 bases, with 16 bases between. Germline CDR1 reads GTSNPN; CDR2 reads SVGIG (reference sequence). The CDR3 nucleotides read TGTGCCTGGAGACAGAGACTAGGTGGGGATACGCAGTATTTT. Protein sequence: CAWRQRLGGDTQYF.